What follows describes a single TCR beta chain. What it binds is not known. Stable or active relapsing-remitting multiple sclerosis, untreated and meeting revised McDonald criteria, defined the controls. This entry is derived from a study of CD8 T cells in Susac syndrome. Findings and limits, study-wide: The study's TCR sequencing and HLA analysis drew on a certain number of individuals. That number was acknowledged as relatively small.

Germline V lookup: CDR1 SGDLS, CDR2 YYNGEE. V was trimmed by 3 bases and J by 4 bases, leaving 4 bases between them. The CDR3 sequence is 11 residues long. cDNA came from roughly 0.53 to 1 ug RNA primed by random hexamers. TCR beta CDR3 was amplified by immunoSEQ covering 54 Vbeta and 13 Jbeta. Each CDR3 protein gets one entry after TCRdb re-called the immunoSEQ multiplex PCR reads with MiXCR. The profile covers about 200,000 distinct CDR3 sequences, with around 96% appearing a single time and roughly 0.094% taken by the ten largest. The sample taken for sequencing was CD4+ T cells from PBMCs. The receptor was isolated from a human donor with multiple sclerosis. The V and J genes are TRBV9 and TRBJ1-2; D is ambiguous. In DNA, the CDR3 is TGTGCCAGCAGCGCCTTCTATGGCTACACCTTC. It codes for CASSAFYGYTF. Full variable domain (missing parts from reference TRBV9 and TRBJ1-2): DSGVTQTPKHLITATGQRVTLRCSPRSGDLSVYWYQQSLDQGLQFLIQYYNGEERAKGNILERFSAQQFPDLHSELNLSSLELGDSALYFCASSAFYGYTFGSGTRLTVV.